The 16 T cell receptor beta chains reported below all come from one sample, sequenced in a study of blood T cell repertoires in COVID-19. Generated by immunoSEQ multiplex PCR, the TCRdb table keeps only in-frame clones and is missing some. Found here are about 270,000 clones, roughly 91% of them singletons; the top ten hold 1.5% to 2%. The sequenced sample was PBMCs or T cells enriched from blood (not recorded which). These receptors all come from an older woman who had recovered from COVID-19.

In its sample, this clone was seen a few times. The chain's CDR3 is CASSRDRGQETQYF. Here the CDR3 DNA reads TGTGCCAGCAGTCGGGACAGGGGGCAAGAGACCCAGTACTTC. The rearrangement uses TRBV4-2 and TRBJ2-5; 11 bases are shared with TRBD1. In germline, CDR1 is LGHNA, CDR2 YNFKEQ. The CDR3 loop spans 14 amino acids. J was trimmed by 2 bases and V by 6 bases; bases with no gene match: 2.

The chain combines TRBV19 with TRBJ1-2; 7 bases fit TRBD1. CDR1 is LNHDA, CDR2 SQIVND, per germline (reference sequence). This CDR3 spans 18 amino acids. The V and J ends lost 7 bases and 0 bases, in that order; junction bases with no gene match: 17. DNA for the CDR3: TGTGCCAGTATGGGTGGCAGGGCAGGGGGTCGAGCTAACTATGGCTACACCTTC. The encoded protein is CASMGGRAGGRANYGYTF.

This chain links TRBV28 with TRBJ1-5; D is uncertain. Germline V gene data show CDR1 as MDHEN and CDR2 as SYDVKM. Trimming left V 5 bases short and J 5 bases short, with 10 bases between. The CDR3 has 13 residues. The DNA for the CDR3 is TGTGCCAGCAGTCCCACGGGAGATCAGCCCCAGCATTTT. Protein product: CASSPTGDQPQHF.

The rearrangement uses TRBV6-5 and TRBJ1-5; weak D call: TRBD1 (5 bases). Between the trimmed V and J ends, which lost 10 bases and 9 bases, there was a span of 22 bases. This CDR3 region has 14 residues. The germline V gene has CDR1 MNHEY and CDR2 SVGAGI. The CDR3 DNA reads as TGTGCCACGACATTGAGGCCCGGGGGTTCGCCCCAGCATTTT. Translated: CATTLRPGGSPQHF.

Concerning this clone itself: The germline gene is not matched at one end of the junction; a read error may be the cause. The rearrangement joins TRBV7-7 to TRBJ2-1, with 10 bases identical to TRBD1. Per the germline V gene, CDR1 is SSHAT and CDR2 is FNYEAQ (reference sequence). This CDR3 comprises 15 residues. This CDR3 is CASSLGQGVYNEQFF. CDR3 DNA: TGTGCTAGCAGCTTAGGACAGGGGGTGTACAATGAGCAGTTCTTC.

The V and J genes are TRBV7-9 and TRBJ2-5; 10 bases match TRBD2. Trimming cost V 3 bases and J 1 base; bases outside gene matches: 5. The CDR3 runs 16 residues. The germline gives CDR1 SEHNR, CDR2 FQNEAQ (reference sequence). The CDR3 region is CASSFWTSGPQETQYF. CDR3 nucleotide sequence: TGTGCCAGCAGCTTTTGGACTAGCGGTCCCCAAGAGACCCAGTACTTC.

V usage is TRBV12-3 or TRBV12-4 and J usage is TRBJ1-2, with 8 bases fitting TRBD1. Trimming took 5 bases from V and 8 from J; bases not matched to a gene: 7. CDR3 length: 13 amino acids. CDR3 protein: CASSTATGVGYTF. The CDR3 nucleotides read TGTGCCAGCAGTACTGCGACAGGGGTAGGCTACACCTTC.

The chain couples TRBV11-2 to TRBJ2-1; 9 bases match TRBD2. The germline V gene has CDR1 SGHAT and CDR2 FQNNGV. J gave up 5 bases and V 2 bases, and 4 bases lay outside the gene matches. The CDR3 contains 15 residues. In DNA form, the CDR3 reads TGTGCCAGCAGCTTAACCATAGCGGGGGACAATGAGCAGTTCTTC. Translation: CASSLTIAGDNEQFF.

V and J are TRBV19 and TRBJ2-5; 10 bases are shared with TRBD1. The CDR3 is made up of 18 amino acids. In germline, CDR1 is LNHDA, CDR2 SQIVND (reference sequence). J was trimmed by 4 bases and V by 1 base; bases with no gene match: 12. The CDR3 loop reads CASSIGRWDRGGGETQYF. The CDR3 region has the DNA TGTGCCAGTAGTATAGGTCGTTGGGACAGGGGAGGAGGAGAGACCCAGTACTTC.

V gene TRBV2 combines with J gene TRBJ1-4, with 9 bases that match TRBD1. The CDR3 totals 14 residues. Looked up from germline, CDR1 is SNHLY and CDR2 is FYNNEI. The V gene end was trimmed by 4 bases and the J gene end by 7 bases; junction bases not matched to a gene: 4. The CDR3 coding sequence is TGTGCCAGCAGTGGAGGGACAGGGATTGAAAAACTGTTTTTT. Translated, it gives CASSGGTGIEKLFF.

The CDR3 region is CASSPGPSGRGNEQFF. CDR3 in DNA: TGTGCCAGCAGCCCGGGGCCTAGCGGGAGAGGCAATGAGCAGTTCTTC. The chain is built from TRBV9 and TRBJ2-1; TRBD2 matches 10 bases. V was pared by 4 bases and J by 6 bases, with 10 bases of the junction left unmatched. This CDR3 is 16 amino acids long. Per the germline V gene, CDR1 is SGDLS and CDR2 is YYNGEE.

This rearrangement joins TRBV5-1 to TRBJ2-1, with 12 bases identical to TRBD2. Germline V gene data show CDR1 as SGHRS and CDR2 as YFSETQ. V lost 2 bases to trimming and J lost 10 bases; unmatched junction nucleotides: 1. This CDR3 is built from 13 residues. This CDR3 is CASSFTSGREQFF. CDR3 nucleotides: TGCGCCAGCAGCTTCACTAGCGGGAGGGAGCAGTTCTTC.

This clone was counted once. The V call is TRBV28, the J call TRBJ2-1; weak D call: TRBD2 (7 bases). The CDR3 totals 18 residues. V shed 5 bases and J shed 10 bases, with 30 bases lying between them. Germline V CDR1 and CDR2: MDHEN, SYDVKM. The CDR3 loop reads CASSGTPGFGDTGGEQFF. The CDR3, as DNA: TGTGCCAGCAGTGGGACACCGGGTTTTGGGGACACCGGGGGGGAGCAGTTCTTC.

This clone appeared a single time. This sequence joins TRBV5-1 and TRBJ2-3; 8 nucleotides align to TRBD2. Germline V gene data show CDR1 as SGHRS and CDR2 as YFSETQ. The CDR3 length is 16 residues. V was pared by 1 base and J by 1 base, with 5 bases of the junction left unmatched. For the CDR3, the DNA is TGCGCCAGCAGCTTGTTCCGGGAGGGTGGCACAGATACGCAGTATTTT. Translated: CASSLFREGGTDTQYF.

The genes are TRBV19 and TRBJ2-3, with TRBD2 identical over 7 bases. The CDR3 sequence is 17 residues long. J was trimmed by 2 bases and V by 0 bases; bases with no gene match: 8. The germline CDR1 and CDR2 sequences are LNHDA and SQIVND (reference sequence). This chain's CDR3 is CASSIDGAERDTDTQYF. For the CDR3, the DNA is TGTGCCAGTAGTATAGATGGGGCGGAGCGGGACACAGATACGCAGTATTTT.

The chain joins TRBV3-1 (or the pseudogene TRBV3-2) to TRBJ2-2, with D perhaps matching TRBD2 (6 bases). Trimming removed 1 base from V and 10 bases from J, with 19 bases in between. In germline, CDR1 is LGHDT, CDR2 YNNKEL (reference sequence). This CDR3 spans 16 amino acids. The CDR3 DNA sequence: TGTGCCAGCAGCCAAGGAGGTGGGGGGTGGGTCGAGGAGCTGTTTTTT. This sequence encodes CASSQGGGGWVEELFF.